These 2 T cell receptor beta chains were all obtained from the same sample, sequenced in a study of cytomegalovirus exposure and HLA in healthy donors. The PCR contained 60 Vbeta and 13 Jbeta primers. Clones were sequenced by immunoSEQ multiplex PCR, and TCRdb holds only the in-frame ones, with some missing. The table includes 150,000 to 200,000 clones, roughly 65% detected once. Sequencing input: PBMCs. These receptors were taken from a man aged 18 to 30 in good health and CMV-seropositive.

The chain carries TRBV5-1 and TRBJ2-7, with 10 nucleotides matching TRBD1. Germline loops: CDR1 SGHRS, CDR2 YFSETQ. Germline trimming cut 0 bases from V and 3 bases from J; bases unmatched to any gene: 0. The CDR3 is 14 residues long. This CDR3 reads CASSLGTGGYEQYV. In nucleotides, the CDR3 is TGCGCCAGCAGCTTGGGGACAGGGGGCTACGAGCAGTACGTC.

This sequence joins TRBV2 and TRBJ2-5; 12 bases align to TRBD2. The J segment lost 2 bases and the V segment lost 8 bases, leaving 9 bases of the junction unmatched. This CDR3 is built from 16 residues. Germline CDR1 is SNHLY and CDR2 is FYNNEI. This CDR3 is CASSGLAGRLQETQYF. The CDR3 DNA sequence: TGTGCCAGCTCGGGACTAGCGGGCCGATTACAAGAGACCCAGTACTTC.